A single T cell receptor (beta chain) is shown here with its context. The data derive from a study of T cell changes during pregnancy in multiple sclerosis. The CDR3 spans 15 residues. V was pared by 2 bases and J by 2 bases, with 12 bases between. Looked up from germline, CDR1 is SGDLS and CDR2 is YYNGEE. Libraries were prepared by immunoSEQ multiplex PCR; TCRdb keeps only in-frame clonotypes and omits some of them. The sample holds 25,000 to 30,000 clones, 85% to 90% seen once. The receptor was derived from a female donor with multiple sclerosis, enrolled in a pregnancy study. V gene TRBV9 combines with J gene TRBJ2-3; D is possibly TRBD1 (5 bases). Sequenced material: CD8+ T cells from peripheral blood mononuclear cells, taken after pregnancy. As DNA, the CDR3 is TGTGCCAGCAGCGTGCATGACAGCTTCACAGATACGCAGTATTTT. It specifies CASSVHDSFTDTQYF.